A single sample is the source of the 26 T cell receptor beta chains below, sequenced in a study of CD4+ T cells in melanoma. Assay used: immunoSEQ multiplex PCR; TCRdb lists only in-frame clones, some missing. In the table there are roughly 150,000 clones, 80% to 95% of which are singletons. All receptors come from a human donor with melanoma.

The V and J genes are TRBV18 and TRBJ1-2; D unclear. Germline loops: CDR1 KGHSH, CDR2 LQKENI. Trimming took off 6 bases at V and 2 bases at J, with 13 bases between the two ends. The CDR3 totals 14 residues. The chain's CDR3 is CASSSLEKNYGYTF. Written as DNA, the CDR3 is TGTGCCAGCTCCTCGCTGGAAAAAAACTATGGCTACACCTTC.

The chain couples TRBV5-1 to TRBJ2-7, with 8 bases fitting TRBD1. Germline lookup yields CDR1 SGHRS and CDR2 YFSETQ. J lost 2 bases, V lost 1 base, and 5 bases had no gene match. CDR3 length: 15 amino acids. Here the CDR3 reads CASSLRTGNAYEQYF. The CDR3 bases are TGCGCCAGCAGCTTGCGGACAGGGAATGCCTACGAGCAGTACTTC.

The count of this clone is one. The chain couples TRBV30 to TRBJ2-6; possible D gene TRBD2, 6 bases. Trimming shortened V by 4 bases and J by 2 bases, and 12 bases separated the two germline ends. The CDR3 is 15 residues long. Germline-derived CDR1 and CDR2 are GTSNPN and SVGIG (reference sequence). This CDR3 reads CAWTRRGTGANVLTF. CDR3 DNA: TGTGCCTGGACCCGGCGGGGAACTGGGGCCAACGTCCTGACTTTC.

This CDR3 reads CASSRATSGGGWDTQYF. In nucleotides, the CDR3 is TGTGCCAGCAGCCGCGCCACTAGCGGGGGGGGTTGGGATACGCAGTATTTT. This chain joins TRBV5-6 and TRBJ2-3; 13 bases are a match to TRBD2. This CDR3 has 17 amino acids. CDR1 and CDR2 from the germline V gene are SGHDT and YYEEEE. Germline trimming cut 4 bases from V and 6 bases from J; bases unmatched to any gene: 11.

J is TRBJ1-2 and V is TRBV5-5; 7 bases map to TRBD1. V lost 4 bases and J lost 4; bases outside the gene matches: 10. This CDR3 region has 15 residues. Germline CDR1 and CDR2: SGHKS and YYEKEE (reference sequence). The CDR3, as DNA: TGTGCCAGCAGCCTAGCGACAGGGATCGGCTATGGCTACACCTTC. Protein: CASSLATGIGYGYTF.

This clone was detected only once. This chain links TRBV10-3 with TRBJ2-7, with D perhaps TRBD1 (6 bases). The germline V gene has CDR1 ENHRY and CDR2 SYGVKD. Trimming removed 2 bases from V and 5 bases from J, with 16 bases in between. There are 15 residues in the CDR3. This CDR3 is CAISEPTGQLHEQYF. The CDR3 nucleotides are TGTGCCATCAGTGAGCCGACTGGACAGCTCCACGAGCAGTACTTC.

The chain has TRBV18 and TRBJ2-7, with 13 bases lining up with TRBD2. The V gene end was trimmed by 2 bases and the J gene end by 7 bases; junction bases not matched to a gene: 11. This CDR3 spans 17 amino acids. Germline V CDR1 and CDR2: KGHSH, LQKENI. CDR3 DNA: TGTGCCAGCTCACCAAGACGTACTAGCGGGGGGGCATGGGAGCAGTACTTC. Amino acid sequence: CASSPRRTSGGAWEQYF.

V usage is TRBV15 and J usage is TRBJ1-5; D gene ambiguous. V lost 5 bases and J lost 4, with 9 bases in between. Germline CDR1 LNHNV, CDR2 YYDKDF (reference sequence). This CDR3 has 13 residues. The CDR3 protein is CATSWATNQPQHF. CDR3 DNA: TGTGCCACCAGCTGGGCCACAAATCAGCCCCAGCATTTT. The entire variable domain, with the rest obtained from reference TRBV15 and TRBJ1-5, is as follows: DAMVIQNPRYQVTQFGKPVTLSCSQTLNHNVMYWYQQKSSQAPKLLFHYYDKDFNNEADTPDNFQSRRPNTSFCFLDIRSPGLGDTAMYLCATSWATNQPQHFGDGTRLSIL.

This chain connects TRBV4-2 to TRBJ1-6; a possible D gene is TRBD1 (5 bases). Looked up from germline, CDR1 is LGHNA and CDR2 is YNFKEQ. Trimming took 2 bases from V and 4 from J, leaving 21 bases between them. The CDR3 length is 19 residues. The CDR3 coding sequence is TGTGCCAGCAGCCAACGCCGGGACTACCAAGTTGGTTATAATTCACCCCTCCACTTT. Amino acid sequence: CASSQRRDYQVGYNSPLHF.

The chain couples TRBV5-4 to TRBJ2-5, with 8 positions matching TRBD2. With V trimmed by 0 bases and J by 4 bases, 11 bases remained unmatched. Germline CDR1 and CDR2: SGHNT and YYREEE (reference sequence). CDR3 size: 17 residues. CDR3 bases: TGTGCCAGCAGCTTGGCCGGGTCGGGGGGGCCGGGAGAGACCCAGTACTTC. As protein: CASSLAGSGGPGETQYF.

V is TRBV6-1 and J is TRBJ2-7; 7 bases align to TRBD1. Trimming took 4 bases from V and 2 from J; bases not matched to a gene: 11. Per the germline V gene, CDR1 is MNHNS and CDR2 is SASEGT. CDR3 size: 16 residues. CDR3 region: CASSAWGTALAYEQYF. CDR3 DNA: TGTGCCAGCAGTGCTTGGGGGACAGCTCTAGCCTACGAGCAGTACTTC.

The gene calls are TRBV5-1 and TRBJ2-5; D perhaps matches TRBD1 (5 bases). The germline V and J ends were trimmed by 1 base and 1 base, with 8 bases remaining between them. Germline assignment: CDR1 SGHRS and CDR2 YFSETQ. CDR3 size: 14 residues. Written as DNA, the CDR3 is TGCGCCAGCAGCTTGTCACAGGCCCAAGAGACCCAGTACTTC. This encodes CASSLSQAQETQYF.

This chain joins TRBV25-1 and TRBJ1-4; 10 bases agree with TRBD1. V was pared by 7 bases and J by 5 bases, with 4 bases of the junction left unmatched. Germline assignment: CDR1 MGHDK and CDR2 SYGVNS. The CDR3 has 14 amino acids. The CDR3 loop is CASTPDRGNEKLFF. The CDR3 nucleotides are TGTGCCAGCACCCCGGACAGGGGGAATGAAAAACTGTTTTTT.

The count of this clone is one. This rearrangement joins TRBV13 to TRBJ2-6; D remains unclear. The ends were cut back, 4 bases at V and 2 bases at J, with 12 bases in the middle. CDR1 is PRHDT, CDR2 FYEKMQ, per germline (reference sequence). This CDR3 region has 16 residues. The DNA of the CDR3 is TGTGCCAGCAGCTGGGGTCGGCAGACTGGGGCCAACGTCCTGACTTTC. Translating it yields CASSWGRQTGANVLTF.

This sequence joins TRBV7-6 and TRBJ1-1; the match to TRBD1 covers 7 bases. Losses at the gene ends were 5 bases for V and 4 bases for J; bases not matched to a gene: 4. The CDR3 has 13 amino acids. Germline loops: CDR1 SGHVS, CDR2 FNYEAQ. CDR3 sequence: CASSLDRVTEAFF. The CDR3 DNA reads TGTGCCAGCAGCCTAGACAGGGTCACTGAAGCTTTCTTT.

This clone was seen just once. V is TRBV30 and J is TRBJ1-1, with D unresolved. The CDR3 length is 11 residues. V gave up 0 bases and J gave up 7 bases, with 6 bases separating them. Germline CDR1 reads GTSNPN; CDR2 reads SVGIG (reference sequence). DNA for the CDR3: TGTGCCTGGAGTGTACCAAATGAAGCTTTCTTT. Protein sequence: CAWSVPNEAFF.

CDR3 amino acids: CAWSVNREAFF. CDR3 DNA sequence: TGTGCCTGGAGTGTAAACAGGGAAGCTTTCTTT. The J gene is TRBJ1-1, the V gene TRBV30, with D tentatively TRBD1 (5 bases). Germline V gene data show CDR1 as GTSNPN and CDR2 as SVGIG (reference sequence). Trimming removed 0 bases from V and 8 bases from J, with 7 bases in between. The CDR3 runs 11 residues.

This clone was observed once. This chain links TRBV15 with TRBJ1-6; tentatively, D is TRBD1 (5 bases). Trimming shortened V by 0 bases and J by 8 bases, and 8 bases separated the two germline ends. CDR1 and CDR2 from the germline V gene are LNHNV and YYDKDF (reference sequence). The CDR3 spans 14 residues. In nucleotides, the CDR3 is TGTGCCACCAGCAGAGATGGGGCAGATTCACCCCTCCACTTT. Its translation: CATSRDGADSPLHF.

The chain uses TRBV6-1 and TRBJ1-1, with a possible D match to TRBD1 (6 bases). V gave up 1 base and J gave up 3 bases, with 21 bases separating them. Germline loops: CDR1 MNHNS, CDR2 SASEGT. This CDR3 spans 18 amino acids. The CDR3 DNA is TGTGCCAGCAGTGAAGTCTTCAGGGGTACCTCGAGAGACACTGAAGCTTTCTTT. Its protein is CASSEVFRGTSRDTEAFF.

The rearrangement links TRBV7-9 to TRBJ1-1; possibly TRBD1 for D (5 bases). CDR1 is SEHNR, CDR2 FQNEAQ, per germline (reference sequence). CDR3 length equals 13 residues. V dropped 3 bases and J dropped 4 bases, with 9 bases sitting between them. CDR3 in amino acids: CASSFTGGTEAFF. The CDR3 DNA sequence: TGTGCCAGCAGCTTCACGGGGGGCACTGAAGCTTTCTTT.

The chain combines TRBV7-8 with TRBJ2-5, with 10 bases lining up with TRBD2. The CDR3 totals 16 residues. V was clipped by 0 bases and J by 5 bases; unmatched bases: 6. The germline CDR1 and CDR2 sequences are SGHVS and FQNEAQ. The CDR3, as DNA: TGTGCCAGCAGCTTAGCCGGGGCTAGCGGGGGTGAGACCCAGTACTTC. It codes for CASSLAGASGGETQYF.

The V gene is TRBV4-1, the J gene TRBJ2-7; D possibly corresponds to TRBD1 (5 bases). The length of the CDR3 is 14 residues. Germline V gene sequence: CDR1 MGHRA, CDR2 YSYEKL. Trimming removed 3 bases at V and 10 bases at J, with 19 bases between. CDR3 protein: CASSQATQDGAQYF. CDR3 nucleotides: TGCGCCAGCAGCCAGGCGACACAAGATGGGGCCCAGTACTTC.

V gene TRBV7-3 combines with J gene TRBJ2-1, with a tentative D call TRBD2 (6 bases). Trimming took off 1 base at V and 1 base at J, with 8 bases between the two ends. Germline V gene data show CDR1 as SGHTA and CDR2 as FQGTGA. This CDR3 comprises 15 residues. The CDR3 region has the DNA TGTGCCAGCAGCTTAAGGGCGGGGTCCTACAATGAGCAGTTCTTC. Protein product: CASSLRAGSYNEQFF. Full variable domain (missing parts from reference TRBV7-3 and TRBJ2-1): GAGVSQTPSNKVTEKGKYVELRCDPISGHTALYWYRQSLGQGPEFLIYFQGTGAADDSGLPNDRFFAVRPEGSVSTLKIQRTERGDSAVYLCASSLRAGSYNEQFFGPGTRLTVL.

The gene calls are TRBV2 and TRBJ2-3; D might be TRBD2 (6 bases). This CDR3 is 17 amino acids long. Germline CDR1 SNHLY, CDR2 FYNNEI. V was trimmed by 2 bases and J by 0 bases, leaving 15 bases between them. DNA of the CDR3: TGTGCCAGCAGTGAACGCGGGGCTACCTCTAGCACAGATACGCAGTATTTT. Its protein product is CASSERGATSSTDTQYF. Drawing the rest from reference TRBV2 and TRBJ2-3, the complete variable domain is EPEVTQTPSHQVTQMGQEVILRCVPISNHLYFYWYRQILGQKVEFLVSFYNNEISEKSEIFDDQFSVERPDGSNFTLKIRSTKLEDSAMYFCASSERGATSSTDTQYFGPGTRLTVL.

The chain has TRBV11-1 and TRBJ1-1; no clear D gene. The CDR3 is 13 amino acids. V was shortened by 1 base and J by 1 base, with 4 bases between the two germline ends. In germline, CDR1 is SGHAT, CDR2 FQDESV (reference sequence). The CDR3 DNA reads as TGTGCCAGCAGCTTAGAGGGGAACACTGAAGCTTTCTTT. This sequence encodes CASSLEGNTEAFF. The full variable domain, in which reference TRBV11-1 and TRBJ1-1 provide the parts outside the CDR3, is EAEVAQSPRYKITEKSQAVAFWCDPISGHATLYWYRQILGQGPELLVQFQDESVVDDSQLPKDRFSAERLKGVDSTLKIQPAELGDSAMYLCASSLEGNTEAFFGQGTRLTVV.

The chain combines TRBV7-9 with TRBJ2-2; tentatively, D is TRBD1 (5 bases). The germline V gene has CDR1 SEHNR and CDR2 FQNEAQ (reference sequence). The CDR3 spans 15 residues. Trimming took 2 bases from V and 2 from J, leaving 9 bases between them. The CDR3 DNA reads TGTGCCAGCAGCTTACAGGGTAGTAACACCGGGGAGCTGTTTTTT. It is translated as CASSLQGSNTGELFF.